Here is one T cell receptor beta chain with its context. Its antigen is undetermined. In patients chosen for sequencing, flow cytometry had shown CD8+CD57+ cell expansion. There was no therapy given to any patient before the blood sampling took place. Germline loops: CDR1 SGHTA, CDR2 FQGNSA. This CDR3 is built from 13 residues. Deletions cut 1 base from V and 1 base from J, with 4 bases between. This specimen belongs to a study of CD8+CD57+ T cells in acquired aplastic anemia. Study information: The mean DNA yield obtained from sorted CD4+ and CD8+ cells came to approximately 3 ug. Whole-study findings and limits: Any difference that existed in CD8+ Simpson's diversity between patients and controls was not significant. Patients and controls shared under 30 CD8+ CDR3 sequences, highly expressed in patients.

The template for TCR beta VDJ and CDR3 sequence profiling was genomic DNA. TCRdb re-analysed the reads in MiXCR, keeping a single row per CDR3 protein. The sample comprises about 98,000 distinct CDR3 sequences, approximately 73% of which are singletons, and 50% to 70% rests with the top ten. The chain recombines TRBV7-2 with TRBJ2-5; no clear D. Sequencing was carried out using sorted CD4+, CD8+, or CD8+CD57+ T cells (not recorded which) from PBMCs. The TCR sequence derives from a human donor with aplastic anemia. The CDR3 sequence: CASSLGIQETQYF. Written as DNA, the CDR3 is TGTGCCAGCAGCTTAGGCATCCAAGAGACCCAGTACTTC.